The next 7 T cell receptor beta chains were all read from a single sample in a study of beta chain features in type 1 diabetes. These receptors have no known antigen. General study results and limits: Type 1 diabetes patients showed a moderate but significant shortening of TCRB CDR3s in all four CD4+ subsets.

The entirety of the isolated RNA underwent reverse transcription, so expressed TCRB transcripts were sequenced. Using immunoSEQ multiplex PCR, the repertoire was profiled, and TCRdb retains in-frame clones only, with some absent. The sample has about 16,000 clones, approximately 70% seen once. Material for sequencing was stem cell memory CD4+ T cells from blood. These receptors originate from a man aged 30 to 39 with type 1 diabetes.

The chain recombines TRBV19 with TRBJ2-2; D remains ambiguous. The CDR3 runs 14 residues. V was clipped by 6 bases and J by 1 base, with 9 bases between them. CDR1 and CDR2 from the germline V gene are LNHDA and SQIVND (reference sequence). The DNA of the CDR3 is TGTGCCAGTAGGCCGACGGGGAACACCGGGGAGCTGTTTTTT. As protein: CASRPTGNTGELFF.

The chain couples TRBV7-2 to TRBJ2-5; 8 bases are a match to TRBD1. Trimming removed 3 bases from V and 5 bases from J; junction bases left unmatched: 5. CDR3 length: 14 amino acids. Germline V gives CDR1 SGHTA, CDR2 FQGNSA. Written as DNA, the CDR3 is TGTGCCAGCAGCTTGTGGACAGGGCTGGAGACCCAGTACTTC. This codes for CASSLWTGLETQYF.

This clone has just a few counts. Here the CDR3 reads CASSEIGGAGELFF. As DNA, the CDR3 is TGTGCCAGCAGTGAAATCGGGGGGGCCGGGGAGCTGTTTTTT. The chain has TRBV2 and TRBJ2-2; the match to TRBD2 covers 8 bases. The CDR3 covers 14 residues. Germline V gives CDR1 SNHLY, CDR2 FYNNEI. The trim removed 2 bases at V and 6 bases at J, leaving 2 bases unmatched.

The rearrangement links TRBV18 to TRBJ1-2; 8 bases match TRBD1. The V segment lost 5 bases and the J segment 3 bases; nucleotides outside the gene matches: 2. Per germline, CDR1 KGHSH and CDR2 LQKENI. The CDR3 is made up of 13 amino acids. The CDR3 coding sequence is TGTGCCAGCTCATCGGGACAGGACTATGGCTACACCTTC. Its translation: CASSSGQDYGYTF.

This clone was counted a few times. The identical CDR3 is also encoded by other nucleotide sequences in the sample. The chain uses TRBV28 and TRBJ2-7; D gene ambiguous. Germline loops: CDR1 MDHEN, CDR2 SYDVKM. Deletions cut 3 bases from V and 3 bases from J, with 6 bases between. The CDR3 extends over 12 amino acids. The CDR3: CASSLSGYEQYF. Here the CDR3 DNA reads TGTGCCAGCAGTTTGTCAGGCTACGAGCAGTACTTC. The full variable domain, completed using reference TRBV28 and TRBJ2-7, is DVKVTQSSRYLVKRTGEKVFLECVQDMDHENMFWYRQDPGLGLRLIYFSYDVKMKEKGDIPEGYSVSREKKERFSLILESASTNQTSMYLCASSLSGYEQYFGPGTRLTVT.

The chain has TRBV6-1 and TRBJ2-5, with a weak D call TRBD2 (7 bases). This CDR3 spans 13 amino acids. Germline V gene lookup returns CDR1 MNHNS and CDR2 SASEGT. V was clipped by 7 bases and J by 1 base, with 10 bases between them. CDR3: CASNGGPQETQYF. In nucleotides, the CDR3 is TGTGCCAGCAACGGGGGGCCCCAAGAGACCCAGTACTTC.

This clone has more than one count but fewer than ten. This sequence joins TRBV6-5 and TRBJ2-7; the D gene is possibly TRBD2 (5 bases). The CDR3 extends over 15 amino acids. Germline CDR1 MNHEY, CDR2 SVGAGI. Trimming pared 4 bases from V and 0 bases from J, leaving 13 bases between. The CDR3 region has the DNA TGTGCCAGCAGTTTAGCGTTTACTAGCTCCTACGAGCAGTACTTC. Amino acid sequence: CASSLAFTSSYEQYF.